This T cell receptor (beta chain) stems from a study of CD8 T cells in Susac syndrome. This CDR3 comprises 12 residues. With 5 bases removed from V and 0 bases from J, the gap between germline ends came to 5 bases. CDR1 and CDR2 (germline): ENHRY, SYGVKD. About 0.45 to 1 ug RNA was reverse transcribed with random hexamers. Amplification of TCR beta CDR3 spanned 54 Vbeta and 13 Jbeta via immunoSEQ multiplex PCR. TCRdb reprocessed the immunoSEQ multiplex PCR reads with MiXCR, giving one entry per CDR3 protein. The data show about 80,000 distinct CDR3 sequences, roughly 91% seen once. The V gene is TRBV10-3, the J gene TRBJ2-7; D is unclear. The sequence was obtained from a human donor with Susac syndrome. The sample taken for sequencing was CD4+ T cells from PBMCs. The DNA of the CDR3 is TGTGCCATCAGTTCGACCTCCTACGAGCAGTACTTC. As protein: CAISSTSYEQYF.